What follows describes a single T cell receptor beta chain. V was cut by 8 bases and J by 8 bases, with 13 bases left in between. Looked up from germline, CDR1 is SEHNR and CDR2 is FQNEAQ (reference sequence). The CDR3 loop spans 13 amino acids. This sample was included in a study of blood T cell repertoires in COVID-19. Study details: The cDNA or gDNA used as material had been derived from T cells, B-cell-depleted T cells, or PBMCs.

Data came from immunoSEQ multiplex PCR; TCRdb stores just in-frame clones and leaves some out. This sample has tens of thousands of clones, with approximately 77% found just once. V and J are TRBV7-9 and TRBJ1-6; D possibly corresponds to TRBD1 (6 bases). Sequencing was done on a sample of peripheral blood. The origin of this receptor is a human donor in a cohort sampled during active COVID-19. CDR3 in amino acids: CASGHRADSPLHF. The CDR3 DNA reads as TGTGCCAGCGGTCACAGGGCTGATTCACCCCTCCACTTT.